The 27 T cell receptor beta chains below were found in one sample sequenced in a study of cytomegalovirus exposure and HLA in healthy donors. 13 Jbeta primers and 60 Vbeta primers were used for the PCR. Libraries were prepared by immunoSEQ multiplex PCR; TCRdb keeps only in-frame clonotypes and omits some of them. The sample holds about 46,000 clones. The sample consisted of PBMCs. These receptors all stem from a woman aged 40-49 years in good health and CMV-seronegative.

The chain employs TRBV5-1 and TRBJ2-5; D is possibly TRBD2 (6 bases). Germline V gene sequence: CDR1 SGHRS, CDR2 YFSETQ. V was clipped by 4 bases and J by 4 bases, with 11 bases between them. CDR3 size: 13 residues. The CDR3 DNA reads TGCGCCAGCAGCCGGCGGGGAAGAGAGACCCAGTACTTC. Amino acids: CASSRRGRETQYF.

The rearrangement uses TRBV6-5 and TRBJ2-7, with D uncertain. Looked up from germline, CDR1 is MNHEY and CDR2 is SVGAGI. V lost 0 bases, J lost 1 base, and 10 bases lay in between. The CDR3 covers 15 residues. CDR3 sequence: CASSYSAVASYEQYF. The CDR3 bases are TGTGCCAGCAGTTACTCGGCGGTTGCATCCTACGAGCAGTACTTC.

The rearrangement links TRBV6-5 to TRBJ1-1; TRBD1 matches at 8 bases. After removal of 4 bases from V and 1 base from J, the junction contained 8 bases not matched to a gene. From germline, CDR1 is MNHEY and CDR2 SVGAGI. The CDR3 is 16 amino acids. This CDR3 is CASSFNTGTGNTEAFF. The CDR3 DNA reads TGTGCCAGCAGTTTCAACACCGGGACAGGGAACACTGAAGCTTTCTTT.

V is TRBV15 and J is TRBJ2-7, with TRBD1 matching 8 bases. Per germline, CDR1 LNHNV and CDR2 YYDKDF (reference sequence). The CDR3 covers 14 residues. The V gene end was trimmed by 6 bases and the J gene end by 0 bases; junction bases not matched to a gene: 4. The CDR3 spells CATRRTGSSYEQYF. For the CDR3, the DNA is TGTGCCACCAGAAGGACAGGGAGCTCCTACGAGCAGTACTTC.

This chain connects TRBV4-2 to TRBJ2-7; a possible D gene is TRBD1 (5 bases). V was shortened by 3 bases and J by 0 bases, with 15 bases between the two germline ends. CDR1 is LGHNA, CDR2 YNFKEQ, per germline. The CDR3 consists of 16 residues. The CDR3 sequence: CASSQGQGSTSYEQYF. The CDR3 DNA follows: TGTGCCAGCAGCCAGGGCCAGGGTAGCACCTCCTACGAGCAGTACTTC.

This sequence joins TRBV9 and TRBJ2-3; maybe TRBD1 (6 bases). The CDR3 is 15 amino acids. Germline lookup yields CDR1 SGDLS and CDR2 YYNGEE. V was cut by 0 bases and J by 3 bases, with 11 bases left in between. CDR3 sequence: CASSVEARGTDTQYF. For the CDR3, the DNA is TGTGCCAGCAGCGTAGAGGCCAGGGGAACAGATACGCAGTATTTT.

CDR3 residues: CASSQESASGNEQYF. CDR3 coding DNA: TGCGCCAGCAGCCAAGAAAGTGCTAGCGGCAACGAGCAGTACTTC. The chain is built from TRBV4-3 and TRBJ2-7; 7 bases are a match to TRBD2. The CDR3 covers 15 residues. J gave up 5 bases and V 0 bases, and 7 bases lay outside the gene matches. In germline, CDR1 is LGHNA, CDR2 YSLEER.

CDR3 DNA sequence: TGTGCCAGCAGTGCTAATTCGGGACAGCTGACCCGTCAGACCTACGAGCAGTACTTC. Its protein product is CASSANSGQLTRQTYEQYF. This sequence joins TRBV27 and TRBJ2-7, with 7 bases that match TRBD1. The CDR3 runs to 19 residues. Germline loops: CDR1 MNHEY, CDR2 SMNVEV (reference sequence). V lost 5 bases, J lost 2 bases, and 21 bases stayed unmatched.

About this clone: At one end the junction does not follow the germline gene, possibly because of a read error. This chain joins TRBV4-3 and TRBJ1-1; TRBD1 matches 7 bases. Germline values: CDR1 LGHNA, CDR2 YSLEER. This CDR3 region has 14 residues. The DNA of the CDR3 is TGCGCCAGCAGCCAAACCACTTTCGGGACAGCTATCGTCTTT. It encodes CASSQTTFGTAIVF.

This chain connects TRBV2 to TRBJ1-2; D gene ambiguous. V lost 4 bases, J lost 4 bases, and 13 bases lay in between. The CDR3 spans 14 residues. From germline, CDR1 is SNHLY and CDR2 FYNNEI. CDR3 nucleotides: TGTGCCAGCAGTGTTTTCTCACCTAGCTATGGCTACACCTTC. As protein: CASSVFSPSYGYTF.

The chain employs TRBV18 and TRBJ2-7; TRBD1 agrees at 8 bases. The V gene end was trimmed by 2 bases and the J gene end by 3 bases; junction bases not matched to a gene: 6. The germline gives CDR1 KGHSH, CDR2 LQKENI. This CDR3 is built from 15 residues. CDR3 sequence (DNA): TGTGCCAGCTCACCAACCGGGACAGGTGTCTACGAGCAGTACTTC. This sequence encodes CASSPTGTGVYEQYF.

The chain employs TRBV5-1 and TRBJ2-7; 7 nucleotides match TRBD1. Germline assignment: CDR1 SGHRS and CDR2 YFSETQ. The V gene end was trimmed by 0 bases and the J gene end by 1 base; junction bases not matched to a gene: 1. This CDR3 has 14 residues. The chain's CDR3 is CASSLDRGSYEQYF. DNA of the CDR3: TGCGCCAGCAGCTTGGACAGGGGATCCTACGAGCAGTACTTC. The variable domain in full, completed from reference TRBV5-1 and TRBJ2-7, reads KAGVTQTPRYLIKTRGQQVTLSCSPISGHRSVSWYQQTPGQGLQFLFEYFSETQRNKGNFPGRFSGRQFSNSRSEMNVSTLELGDSALYLCASSLDRGSYEQYFGPGTRLTVT.

This sequence joins TRBV5-6 and TRBJ2-1, with TRBD2 identical over 7 bases. V shed 2 bases and J 7 bases; nucleotides not matched to a gene: 15. This CDR3 is 17 amino acids long. Germline lookup yields CDR1 SGHDT and CDR2 YYEEEE. For the CDR3, the DNA is TGTGCCAGCAGCTTAGTGCTAGCGGACACCCAGGGAAATGAGCAGTTCTTC. This codes for CASSLVLADTQGNEQFF.

The chain uses TRBV7-8 and TRBJ2-1; 7 nucleotides line up with TRBD2. Unmatched junction bases numbered 4, after V lost 1 base and J lost 4 bases. This CDR3 comprises 15 residues. Germline CDR1 is SGHVS and CDR2 is FQNEAQ. The DNA for the CDR3 is TGTGCCAGCAGCTTAGACGGGACTATGTACAATGAGCAGTTCTTC. Encoded protein: CASSLDGTMYNEQFF.

V is TRBV9 and J is TRBJ2-1; 9 bases are a match to TRBD1. The CDR3 covers 17 residues. Germline V lookup: CDR1 SGDLS, CDR2 YYNGEE. After removal of 4 bases from V and 1 base from J, the junction contained 9 bases not matched to a gene. CDR3 bases: TGTGCCAGCAGCCTTCAGGCCGGGACAGGGTCCTACAATGAGCAGTTCTTC. Protein sequence: CASSLQAGTGSYNEQFF.

The chain recombines TRBV2 with TRBJ1-5; tentative D call: TRBD1 (6 bases). V was clipped by 5 bases and J by 3 bases, with 11 bases between them. This CDR3 has 14 amino acids. The germline CDR1 and CDR2 sequences are SNHLY and FYNNEI. The CDR3 loop is CASSQDRNNQPQHF. The CDR3 DNA reads as TGTGCCAGCAGTCAGGACAGAAACAATCAGCCCCAGCATTTT. Combining the CDR3 with reference TRBV2 and TRBJ1-5 gives the whole variable domain EPEVTQTPSHQVTQMGQEVILRCVPISNHLYFYWYRQILGQKVEFLVSFYNNEISEKSEIFDDQFSVERPDGSNFTLKIRSTKLEDSAMYFCASSQDRNNQPQHFGDGTRLSIL.

The chain links TRBV19 to TRBJ1-4; 9 bases fit TRBD1. There are 15 residues in the CDR3. J lost 7 bases, V lost 4 bases, and 7 bases had no gene match. From germline, CDR1 is LNHDA and CDR2 SQIVND (reference sequence). DNA of the CDR3: TGTGCCAGTAGTAAAGGGACAGGGTTTGGTGAAAAACTGTTTTTT. Its translation: CASSKGTGFGEKLFF. The entire variable domain, with the rest obtained from reference TRBV19 and TRBJ1-4, is as follows: DGGITQSPKYLFRKEGQNVTLSCEQNLNHDAMYWYRQDPGQGLRLIYYSQIVNDFQKGDIAEGYSVSREKKESFPLTVTSAQKNPTAFYLCASSKGTGFGEKLFFGSGTQLSVL.

CDR3 amino acids: CASSLRDGYQPQHF. CDR3 in DNA: TGTGCCAGCAGTTTGCGGGACGGATATCAGCCCCAGCATTTT. The genes are TRBV28 and TRBJ1-5; D is perhaps TRBD1 (5 bases). CDR1 and CDR2 (germline): MDHEN, SYDVKM. The V and J ends lost 3 bases and 5 bases respectively, with 11 bases between them. There are 14 residues in the CDR3. Based on the CDR3 plus reference TRBV28 and TRBJ1-5, the full variable domain is DVKVTQSSRYLVKRTGEKVFLECVQDMDHENMFWYRQDPGLGLRLIYFSYDVKMKEKGDIPEGYSVSREKKERFSLILESASTNQTSMYLCASSLRDGYQPQHFGDGTRLSIL.

This chain joins TRBV19 and TRBJ2-1; TRBD2 is a possible D gene (6 bases). The CDR3 is made up of 14 amino acids. The V gene lost 5 bases and the J gene lost 3 bases, with 11 bases spanning the gap. Per germline, CDR1 LNHDA and CDR2 SQIVND (reference sequence). CDR3 sequence: CASSALAFYNEQFF. In nucleotides, the CDR3 is TGTGCCAGTAGTGCTCTAGCGTTCTACAATGAGCAGTTCTTC.

CDR3 DNA: TGTGCCAGCAGCTTAGCGCGTAACACCGGGGAGCTGTTTTTT. Its protein product is CASSLARNTGELFF. The chain uses TRBV7-2 and TRBJ2-2, with D hard to call. CDR3 size: 14 residues. Trimming stripped 0 bases from V and 2 bases from J, with 4 bases between. Per the germline V gene, CDR1 is SGHTA and CDR2 is FQGNSA.

CDR3: CASSFDLPPGNTQYF. CDR3 sequence (DNA): TGTGCCAGCTCTTTCGACCTCCCTCCAGGGAATACGCAGTATTTT. The genes are TRBV18 and TRBJ2-3; D might be TRBD1 (5 bases). Germline assignment: CDR1 KGHSH and CDR2 LQKENI. The CDR3 runs to 15 residues. The V and J ends lost 6 bases and 7 bases respectively, with 20 bases between them.

The chain couples TRBV5-8 to TRBJ2-5; D is perhaps TRBD1 (6 bases). CDR3 length: 13 residues. Deletions cut 6 bases from V and 2 bases from J, with 11 bases between. CDR1 and CDR2 from the germline V gene are SGHTS and YDEGEE. CDR3 sequence reads: CASTRDIQETQYF. CDR3 bases: TGTGCCAGCACCCGGGACATACAAGAGACCCAGTACTTC.

The rearrangement uses TRBV11-2 and TRBJ2-6; D might be TRBD1 (6 bases). The CDR3 sequence is 17 residues long. CDR1 and CDR2 from the germline V gene are SGHAT and FQNNGV. V lost 5 bases, J lost 0 bases, and 14 bases lay in between. The CDR3 here is CASSLLGAPSGANVLTF. CDR3 coding DNA: TGTGCCAGCAGCCTCCTGGGGGCCCCCTCTGGGGCCAACGTCCTGACTTTC. The variable domain in full, completed from reference TRBV11-2 and TRBJ2-6, reads EAGVAQSPRYKIIEKRQSVAFWCNPISGHATLYWYQQILGQGPKLLIQFQNNGVVDDSQLPKDRFSAERLKGVDSTLKIQPAKLEDSAVYLCASSLLGAPSGANVLTFGAGSRLTVL.

The chain recombines TRBV5-1 with TRBJ2-5, with 8 nucleotides matching TRBD1. V shed 4 bases, J shed 1 base, and the junction held 3 bases outside the gene matches. The CDR3 loop spans 14 amino acids. Per germline, CDR1 SGHRS and CDR2 YFSETQ. CDR3 sequence (DNA): TGCGCCAGCAGCAGAGGACAGGGCCAAGAGACCCAGTACTTC. The encoded protein is CASSRGQGQETQYF.

V usage is TRBV6-5 and J usage is TRBJ2-2; 8 nucleotides agree with TRBD2. This CDR3 is built from 13 residues. The germline gives CDR1 MNHEY, CDR2 SVGAGI. With 7 bases clipped from V and 4 bases from J, the junction kept 2 bases outside the gene matches. CDR3 sequence reads: CASTLAGTGELFF. Here the CDR3 DNA reads TGTGCCAGCACTCTAGCGGGCACCGGGGAGCTGTTTTTT.

The chain couples TRBV18 to TRBJ2-3; 11 bases are shared with TRBD2. With V trimmed by 6 bases and J by 1 base, 6 bases remained unmatched. CDR1 is KGHSH and CDR2 is LQKENI in the germline V gene. This CDR3 has 16 residues. The CDR3 sequence: CASSPEGLAGTDTQYF. The CDR3 DNA is TGTGCCAGCTCCCCGGAGGGACTAGCGGGCACAGATACGCAGTATTTT.

The chain couples TRBV7-3 to TRBJ2-3; 13 bases map to TRBD2. Per the germline V gene, CDR1 is SGHTA and CDR2 is FQGTGA. The V segment lost 0 bases and the J segment 7 bases; nucleotides outside the gene matches: 4. The CDR3 loop spans 16 amino acids. Written as DNA, the CDR3 is TGTGCCAGCAGCTTAACACTAGCGGGAGGGGCCCATACGCAGTATTTT. Its protein product is CASSLTLAGGAHTQYF. Full variable domain (outside the CDR3, taken from reference TRBV7-3 and TRBJ2-3): GAGVSQTPSNKVTEKGKYVELRCDPISGHTALYWYRQSLGQGPEFLIYFQGTGAADDSGLPNDRFFAVRPEGSVSTLKIQRTERGDSAVYLCASSLTLAGGAHTQYFGPGTRLTVL.